These T cell receptor beta chains were read from a single sample in a study of tumour-infiltrating T cells in Burkitt lymphoma. Here immunoSEQ multiplex PCR was the method, and the copy in TCRdb shows in-frame clones only, minus some. Among around 50,000 clones listed, roughly 31% were seen once. Material: tumor tissue. These receptors all stem from a human donor with Burkitt lymphoma. Each CDR3 is given with its conserved first and last residue. D genes are given only for firm matches. Expanded clones get a size class; other rows say once, few or many, or leave the size out.

d_gene | len | j_gene | v_gene | abundance | CDR3aa | CDR3nt
TRBD1 | 14 | TRBJ1-2 | TRBV5-1 | . | CASSSGTGGYGYTF | TGCGCCAGCAGCAGCGGGACAGGGGGTTATGGCTACACCTTC
TRBD2 | 15 | TRBJ2-1 | TRBV4-1 | . | CASSPSRGVYNEQFF | TGCGCCAGCAGCCCCTCGCGGGGGGTCTACAATGAGCAGTTCTTC
. | 13 | TRBJ2-3 | TRBV6-5 | few | CASSAPGTDTQYF | TGTGCCAGCAGTGCTCCGGGCACAGATACGCAGTATTTT
TRBD1 | 15 | TRBJ1-1 | TRBV9 | . | CASSPRQGAMAEAFF | TGTGCCAGCAGCCCGAGACAGGGGGCGATGGCTGAAGCTTTCTTT
TRBD1 | 16 | TRBJ2-1 | TRBV9 | . | CASSVGVGQGFNEQFF | TGTGCCAGCAGCGTAGGGGTCGGACAGGGGTTTAATGAGCAGTTCTTC
TRBD2 | 13 | TRBJ2-7 | TRBV10-3 | few | CAIGTGGSYEQYF | TGTGCCATCGGGACGGGGGGATCCTACGAGCAGTACTTC
. | 14 | TRBJ1-6 | TRBV4-2 | few | CASRLGGLGSPLHF | TGTGCCAGCAGGCTCGGGGGACTTGGGTCACCCCTCCACTTT
. | 18 | TRBJ2-3 | TRBV7-9 | few | CASSLARGVVAGTDTQYF | TGTGCCAGCAGCTTAGCGCGTGGGGTGGTGGCCGGCACAGATACGCAGTATTTT
. | 12 | TRBJ1-2 | TRBV25-1 | . | CASSEWNYGYTF | TGTGCCAGCAGTGAATGGAACTATGGCTACACCTTC
TRBD1 | 14 | TRBJ1-2 | TRBV19 | . | CASRDRAVANGYTF | TGTGCCAGTAGGGACAGGGCGGTCGCCAATGGCTACACCTTC
. | 13 | TRBJ2-7 | TRBV28 | . | CASGSAGGYEQYF | TGTGCCAGCGGGTCCGCCGGGGGATACGAGCAGTACTTC
. | 14 | TRBJ1-1 | TRBV7-9 | . | CASAFEHPNTEAFF | TGTGCCAGCGCTTTTGAGCACCCGAACACTGAAGCTTTCTTT
. | 12 | TRBJ1-1 | TRBV19 | . | CASRGQYTEAFF | TGTGCCAGTAGAGGACAGTACACTGAAGCTTTCTTT
. | 13 | TRBJ2-7 | TRBV19 | . | CASSGGARYEQYF | TGTGCCAGTAGCGGGGGAGCTCGCTACGAGCAGTACTTC
. | 17 | TRBJ2-1 | TRBV5-4 | . | CASSPRRGGVAYNEQFF | TGTGCCAGCAGCCCCCGAAGAGGGGGGGTTGCCTACAATGAGCAGTTCTTC
. | 14 | TRBJ1-2 | TRBV10-3 | . | CAISEGDRNYGYTF | TGTGCCATCAGTGAAGGGGATCGGAACTATGGCTACACCTTC
. | 15 | TRBJ1-6 | TRBV5-1 | few | CASSEKGQGSSPLHF | TGCGCCAGCAGCGAGAAGGGGCAGGGTTCTTCACCCCTCCACTTT
. | 14 | TRBJ2-7 | TRBV19 | . | CASKRGQDSYEQYF | TGTGCCAGTAAACGTGGGCAGGACTCCTACGAGCAGTACTTC
. | 13 | TRBJ2-7 | TRBV7-2 | . | CASSLEAQDEQYF | TGTGCCAGCAGCTTAGAGGCGCAGGACGAGCAGTACTTC
. | 15 | TRBJ1-1 | TRBV5-1 | . | CASSGGTAVFTEAFF | TGCGCCAGCAGCGGCGGGACCGCAGTATTCACTGAAGCTTTCTTT
TRBD1 | 13 | TRBJ1-5 | TRBV10-3 | few | CAIRAGQVQPQHF | TGTGCCATCAGGGCGGGACAGGTTCAGCCCCAGCATTTT
TRBD2 | 17 | TRBJ2-5 | TRBV7-9 | few | CASSPGWASGAQETQYF | TGTGCCAGCAGCCCAGGATGGGCTAGCGGGGCCCAAGAGACCCAGTACTTC
TRBD1 | 14 | TRBJ2-7 | TRBV19 | . | CASRSGQGAFEQYF | TGTGCCAGTCGCAGTGGACAGGGGGCTTTCGAGCAGTACTTC
TRBD1 | 14 | TRBJ1-1 | TRBV6-5 | . | CASRRDSTGTEAFF | TGTGCCAGCAGGAGGGACAGCACGGGGACTGAAGCTTTCTTT
. | 14 | TRBJ2-2 | TRBV2 | . | CASSVGVSAGELFF | TGTGCCAGCAGTGTTGGGGTTTCCGCCGGGGAGCTGTTTTTT
. | 16 | TRBJ1-2 | TRBV7-2 | . | CASSLQTAPSNYGYTF | TGTGCCAGCAGCTTGCAGACAGCCCCTTCTAACTATGGCTACACCTTC
TRBD2 | 14 | TRBJ2-1 | TRBV6-1 | . | CASRLAGGPNEQFF | TGTGCCAGCCGACTAGCGGGGGGGCCCAATGAGCAGTTCTTC
. | 14 | TRBJ1-3 | TRBV4-2 | . | CASSRGEGGNTIYF | TGTGCCAGCAGTAGGGGGGAAGGTGGAAACACCATATATTTT
. | 13 | TRBJ2-3 | TRBV9 | . | CASSPGVADTQYF | TGTGCCAGCAGCCCCGGAGTGGCAGATACGCAGTATTTT
. | 14 | TRBJ1-2 | TRBV6-1 | . | CASRVRNGDYGYTF | TGTGCCAGCAGAGTCAGGAACGGTGACTATGGCTACACCTTC
TRBD1 | 18 | TRBJ1-2 | TRBV5-4 | . | CASSLGGTGVIMAGGYTF | TGTGCCAGCAGCTTGGGCGGGACAGGGGTAATCATGGCTGGTGGCTACACCTTC
TRBD2 | 15 | TRBJ2-7 | TRBV6-1 | few | CASGTSGGLSYEQYF | TGTGCCAGCGGGACTAGCGGGGGCCTCTCCTACGAGCAGTACTTC
TRBD1 | 14 | TRBJ1-1 | TRBV6-5 | . | CASSFDRAVTEAFF | TGTGCCAGCAGTTTTGACAGGGCGGTGACTGAAGCTTTCTTT
. | 13 | TRBJ1-2 | TRBV7-2 | . | CASSYSGDYGYTF | TGTGCCAGCAGCTATTCAGGGGATTATGGCTACACCTTC
. | 14 | TRBJ1-6 | TRBV30 | few | CAWSAVRGDSPLHF | TGTGCCTGGAGTGCAGTCAGGGGTGATTCACCCCTCCACTTT
. | 12 | TRBJ1-4 | TRBV4-2 | . | CASNVRGEKLFF | TGTGCCAGCAATGTGAGGGGCGAAAAACTGTTTTTT
. | 13 | TRBJ2-3 | TRBV5-4 | few | CASSRSSTDTQYF | TGTGCCAGCAGCCGTTCTAGCACAGATACGCAGTATTTT
. | 15 | TRBJ1-5 | TRBV28 | . | CASSLSPPADQPQHF | TGTGCCAGCAGTTTATCCCCCCCGGCGGATCAGCCCCAGCATTTT
. | 15 | TRBJ1-1 | TRBV27 | . | CASSLLGGEGTEAFF | TGTGCCAGCAGTTTATTGGGGGGTGAGGGTACTGAAGCTTTCTTT
. | 13 | TRBJ2-5 | TRBV6-5 | once | CASSPASTETQYF | TGTGCCAGCAGTCCCGCCAGTACAGAGACCCAGTACTTC
TRBD1 | 16 | TRBJ1-6 | TRBV7-6 | . | CASSLDRGPPASPLHF | TGTGCCAGCAGCTTAGACAGGGGGCCGCCGGCCTCACCCCTCCACTTT
TRBD2 | 15 | TRBJ2-7 | TRBV5-1 | few | CASSLEPGGGVEQYF | TGCGCCAGCAGCTTGGAACCGGGGGGTGGGGTGGAGCAGTACTTC